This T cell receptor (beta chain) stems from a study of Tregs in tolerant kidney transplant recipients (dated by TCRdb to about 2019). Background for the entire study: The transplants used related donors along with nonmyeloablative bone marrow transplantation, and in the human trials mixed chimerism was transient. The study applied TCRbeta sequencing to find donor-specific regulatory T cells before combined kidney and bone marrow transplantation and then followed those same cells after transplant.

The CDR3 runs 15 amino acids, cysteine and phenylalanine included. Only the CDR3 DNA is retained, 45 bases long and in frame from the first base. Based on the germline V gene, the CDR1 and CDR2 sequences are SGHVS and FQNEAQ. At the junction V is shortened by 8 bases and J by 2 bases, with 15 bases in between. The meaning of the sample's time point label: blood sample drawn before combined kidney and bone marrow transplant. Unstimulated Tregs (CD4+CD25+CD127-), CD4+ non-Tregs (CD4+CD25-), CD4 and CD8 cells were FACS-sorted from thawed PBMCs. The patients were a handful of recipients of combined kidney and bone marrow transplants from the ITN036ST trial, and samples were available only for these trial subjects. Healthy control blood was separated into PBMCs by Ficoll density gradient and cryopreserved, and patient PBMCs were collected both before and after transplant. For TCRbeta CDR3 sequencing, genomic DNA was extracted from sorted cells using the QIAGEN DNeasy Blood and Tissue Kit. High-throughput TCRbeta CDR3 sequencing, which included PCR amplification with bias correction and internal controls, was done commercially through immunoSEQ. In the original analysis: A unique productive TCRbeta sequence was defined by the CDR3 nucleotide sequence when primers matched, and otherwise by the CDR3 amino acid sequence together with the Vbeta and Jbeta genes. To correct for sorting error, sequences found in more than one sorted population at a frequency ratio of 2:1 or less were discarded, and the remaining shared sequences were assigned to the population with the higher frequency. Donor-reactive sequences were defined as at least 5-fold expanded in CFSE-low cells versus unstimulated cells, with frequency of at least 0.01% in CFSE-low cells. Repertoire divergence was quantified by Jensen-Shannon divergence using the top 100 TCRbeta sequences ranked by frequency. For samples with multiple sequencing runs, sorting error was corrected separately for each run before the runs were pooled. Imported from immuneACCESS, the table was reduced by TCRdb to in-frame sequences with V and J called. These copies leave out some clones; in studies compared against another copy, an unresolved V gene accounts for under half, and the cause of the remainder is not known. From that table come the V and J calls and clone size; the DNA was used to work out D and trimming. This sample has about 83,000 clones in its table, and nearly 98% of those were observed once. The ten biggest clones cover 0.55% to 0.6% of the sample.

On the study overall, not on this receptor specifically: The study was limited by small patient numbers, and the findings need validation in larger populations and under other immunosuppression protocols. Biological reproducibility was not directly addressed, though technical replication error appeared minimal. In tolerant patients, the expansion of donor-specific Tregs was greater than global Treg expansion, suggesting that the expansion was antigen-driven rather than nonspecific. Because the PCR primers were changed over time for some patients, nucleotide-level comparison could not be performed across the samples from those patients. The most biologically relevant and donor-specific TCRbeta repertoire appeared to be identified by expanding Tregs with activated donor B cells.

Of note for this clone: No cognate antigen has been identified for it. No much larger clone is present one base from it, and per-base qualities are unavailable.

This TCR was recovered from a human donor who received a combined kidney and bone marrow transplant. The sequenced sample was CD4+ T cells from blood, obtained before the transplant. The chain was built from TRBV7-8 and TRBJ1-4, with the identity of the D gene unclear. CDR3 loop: CASSGLSVTNEKLFF. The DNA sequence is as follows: TGTGCCAGCTCCGGACTTAGTGTGACTAATGAAAAACTGTTTTTT.